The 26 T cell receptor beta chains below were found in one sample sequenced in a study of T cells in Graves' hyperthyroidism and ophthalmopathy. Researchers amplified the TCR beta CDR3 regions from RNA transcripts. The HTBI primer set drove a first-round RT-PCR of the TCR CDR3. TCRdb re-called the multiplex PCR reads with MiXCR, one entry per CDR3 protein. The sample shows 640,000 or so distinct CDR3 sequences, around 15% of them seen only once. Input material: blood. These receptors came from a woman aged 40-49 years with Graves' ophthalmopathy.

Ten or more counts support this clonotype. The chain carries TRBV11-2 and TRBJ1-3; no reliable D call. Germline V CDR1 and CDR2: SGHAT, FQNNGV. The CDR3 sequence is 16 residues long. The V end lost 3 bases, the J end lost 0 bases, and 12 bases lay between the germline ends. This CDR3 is CASSFRGLTSGNTIYF. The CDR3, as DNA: TGTGCCAGCAGCTTTCGAGGACTGACCTCTGGAAACACCATATATTTT.

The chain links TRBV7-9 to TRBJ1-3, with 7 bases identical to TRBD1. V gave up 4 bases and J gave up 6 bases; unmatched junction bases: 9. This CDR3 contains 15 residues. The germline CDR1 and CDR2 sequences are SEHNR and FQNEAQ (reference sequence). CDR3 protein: CASSSGQSLENTIYF. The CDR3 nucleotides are TGTGCCAGCAGCTCGGGACAGTCTTTGGAAAACACCATATATTTT.

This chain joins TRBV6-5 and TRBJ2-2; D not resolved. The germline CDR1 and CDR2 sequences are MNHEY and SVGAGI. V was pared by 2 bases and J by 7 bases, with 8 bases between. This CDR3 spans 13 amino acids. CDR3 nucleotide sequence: TGTGCCAGCAGTTACGGCGTGGGCGGGGAGCTGTTTTTT. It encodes CASSYGVGGELFF.

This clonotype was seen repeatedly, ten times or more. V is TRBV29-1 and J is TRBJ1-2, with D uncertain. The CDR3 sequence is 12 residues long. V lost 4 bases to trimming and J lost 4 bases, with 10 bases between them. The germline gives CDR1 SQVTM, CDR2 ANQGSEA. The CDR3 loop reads CSVVSGSYGYTF. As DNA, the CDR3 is TGCAGCGTTGTTTCGGGGAGCTATGGCTACACCTTC.

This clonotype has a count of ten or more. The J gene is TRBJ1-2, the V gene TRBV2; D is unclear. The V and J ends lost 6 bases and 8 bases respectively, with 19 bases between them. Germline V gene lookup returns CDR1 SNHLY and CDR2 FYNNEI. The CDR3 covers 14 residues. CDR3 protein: CASSVFERAYGYTF. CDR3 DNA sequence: TGTGCCAGCAGCGTTTTTGAGAGGGCCTACGGCTACACCTTC.

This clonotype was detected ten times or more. The CDR3, as DNA: TGTGCCAGCAGTGAATGGGGCGACCAAGAGACCCAGTACTTC. Translation: CASSEWGDQETQYF. The rearrangement joins TRBV6-1 to TRBJ2-5; a possible D gene is TRBD1 (5 bases). This CDR3 spans 14 amino acids. V gave up 2 bases and J gave up 0 bases, with 7 bases separating them. Germline-derived CDR1 and CDR2 are MNHNS and SASEGT.

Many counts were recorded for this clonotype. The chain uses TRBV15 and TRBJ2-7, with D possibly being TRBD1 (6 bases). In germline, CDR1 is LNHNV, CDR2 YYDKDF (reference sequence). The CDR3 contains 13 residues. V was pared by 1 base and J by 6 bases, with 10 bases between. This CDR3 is CATSRGQALEQYF. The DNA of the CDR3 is TGTGCCACCAGCAGAGGACAGGCCCTCGAGCAGTACTTC. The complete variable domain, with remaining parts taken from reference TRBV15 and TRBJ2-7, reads DAMVIQNPRYQVTQFGKPVTLSCSQTLNHNVMYWYQQKSSQAPKLLFHYYDKDFNNEADTPDNFQSRRPNTSFCFLDIRSPGLGDTAMYLCATSRGQALEQYFGPGTRLTVT.

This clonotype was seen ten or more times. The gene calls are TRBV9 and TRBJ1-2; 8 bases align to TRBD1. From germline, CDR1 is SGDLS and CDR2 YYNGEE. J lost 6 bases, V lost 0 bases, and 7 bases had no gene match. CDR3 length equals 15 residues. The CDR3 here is CASSVEVTTGDGYTF. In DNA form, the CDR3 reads TGTGCCAGCAGCGTAGAAGTTACGACAGGGGATGGCTACACCTTC.

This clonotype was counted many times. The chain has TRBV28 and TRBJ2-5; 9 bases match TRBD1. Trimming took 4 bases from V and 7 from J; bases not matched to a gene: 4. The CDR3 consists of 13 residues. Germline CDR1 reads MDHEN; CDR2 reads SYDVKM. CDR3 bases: TGTGCCAGCAGTTGGACAGGGGTCGGGACCCAGTACTTC. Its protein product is CASSWTGVGTQYF.

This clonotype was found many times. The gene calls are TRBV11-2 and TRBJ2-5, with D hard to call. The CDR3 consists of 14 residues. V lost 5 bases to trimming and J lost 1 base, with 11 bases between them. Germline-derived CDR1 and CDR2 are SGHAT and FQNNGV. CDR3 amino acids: CASSPGRIQETQYF. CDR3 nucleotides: TGTGCCAGCAGCCCTGGACGGATCCAAGAGACCCAGTACTTC.

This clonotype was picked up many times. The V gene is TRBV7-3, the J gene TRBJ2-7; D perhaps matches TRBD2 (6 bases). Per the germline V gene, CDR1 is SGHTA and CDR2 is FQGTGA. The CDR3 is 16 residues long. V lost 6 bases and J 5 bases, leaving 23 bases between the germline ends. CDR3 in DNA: TGTGCCAGCAGTTCCACCCCCCTCGGGGGTTCCAACGAGCAGTACTTC. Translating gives CASSSTPLGGSNEQYF.

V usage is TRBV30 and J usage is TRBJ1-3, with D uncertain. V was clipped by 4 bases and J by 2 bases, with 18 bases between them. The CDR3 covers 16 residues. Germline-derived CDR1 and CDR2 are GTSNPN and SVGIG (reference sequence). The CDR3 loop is CAWTSGKLYTGNTIYF. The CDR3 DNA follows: TGTGCCTGGACTTCCGGGAAGCTTTATACTGGAAACACCATATATTTT.

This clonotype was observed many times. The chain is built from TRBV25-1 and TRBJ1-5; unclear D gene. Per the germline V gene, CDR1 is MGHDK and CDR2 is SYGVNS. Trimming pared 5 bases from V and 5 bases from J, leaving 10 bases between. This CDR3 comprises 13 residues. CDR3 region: CASSRQEDQPQHF. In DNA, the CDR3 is TGTGCCAGCAGTCGGCAGGAGGATCAGCCCCAGCATTTT.

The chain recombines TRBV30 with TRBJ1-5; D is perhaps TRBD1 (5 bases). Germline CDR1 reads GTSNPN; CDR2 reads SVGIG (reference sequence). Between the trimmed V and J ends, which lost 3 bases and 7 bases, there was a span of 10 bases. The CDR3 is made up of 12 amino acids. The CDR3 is CAWSRARQPQHF. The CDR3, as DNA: TGTGCCTGGAGCAGGGCTCGGCAGCCCCAGCATTTT.

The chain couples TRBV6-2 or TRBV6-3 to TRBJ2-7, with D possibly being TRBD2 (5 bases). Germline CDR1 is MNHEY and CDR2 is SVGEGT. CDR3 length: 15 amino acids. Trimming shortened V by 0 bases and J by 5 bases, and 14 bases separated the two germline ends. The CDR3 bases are TGTGCCAGCAGTTACTCGAGCGAGAGTAGCGACGAGCAGTACTTC. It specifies CASSYSSESSDEQYF.

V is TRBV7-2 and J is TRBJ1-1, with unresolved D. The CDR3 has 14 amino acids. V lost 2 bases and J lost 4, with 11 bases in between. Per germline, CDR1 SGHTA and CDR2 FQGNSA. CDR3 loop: CASSLNHAGTEAFF. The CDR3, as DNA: TGTGCCAGCAGCTTAAATCATGCGGGCACTGAAGCTTTCTTT.

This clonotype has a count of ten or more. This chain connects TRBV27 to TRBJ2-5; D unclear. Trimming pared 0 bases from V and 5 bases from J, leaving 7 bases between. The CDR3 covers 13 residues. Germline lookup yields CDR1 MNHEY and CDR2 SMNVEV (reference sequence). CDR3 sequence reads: CASSLSGWETQYF. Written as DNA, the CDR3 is TGTGCCAGCAGTTTATCGGGTTGGGAGACCCAGTACTTC.

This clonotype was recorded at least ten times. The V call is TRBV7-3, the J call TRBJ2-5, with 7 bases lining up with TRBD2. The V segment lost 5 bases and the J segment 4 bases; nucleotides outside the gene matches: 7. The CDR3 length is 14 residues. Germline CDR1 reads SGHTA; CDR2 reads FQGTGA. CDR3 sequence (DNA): TGTGCCAGCAGCCCCACGGGAGGCCCAGAGACCCAGTACTTC. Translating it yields CASSPTGGPETQYF.

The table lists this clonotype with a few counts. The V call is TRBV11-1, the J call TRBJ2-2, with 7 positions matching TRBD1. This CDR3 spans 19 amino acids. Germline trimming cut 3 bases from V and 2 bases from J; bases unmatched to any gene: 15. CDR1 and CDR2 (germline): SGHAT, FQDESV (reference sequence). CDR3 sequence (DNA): TGTGCCAGCAGCTTCACCAGGACAGGAGCATGGGGTAACACCGGGGAGCTGTTTTTT. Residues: CASSFTRTGAWGNTGELFF.

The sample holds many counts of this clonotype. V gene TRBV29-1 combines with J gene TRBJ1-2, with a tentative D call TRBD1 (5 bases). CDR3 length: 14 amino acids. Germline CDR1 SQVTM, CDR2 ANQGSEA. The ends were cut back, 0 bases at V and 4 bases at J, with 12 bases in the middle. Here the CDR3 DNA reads TGCAGCGTTGAAGATATCGGACAAGTCTATGGCTACACCTTC. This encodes CSVEDIGQVYGYTF.

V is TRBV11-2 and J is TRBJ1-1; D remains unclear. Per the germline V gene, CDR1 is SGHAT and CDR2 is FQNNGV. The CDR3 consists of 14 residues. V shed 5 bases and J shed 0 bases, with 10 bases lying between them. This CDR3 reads CASSLPPMNTEAFF. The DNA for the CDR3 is TGTGCCAGCAGCCTCCCCCCGATGAACACTGAAGCTTTCTTT.

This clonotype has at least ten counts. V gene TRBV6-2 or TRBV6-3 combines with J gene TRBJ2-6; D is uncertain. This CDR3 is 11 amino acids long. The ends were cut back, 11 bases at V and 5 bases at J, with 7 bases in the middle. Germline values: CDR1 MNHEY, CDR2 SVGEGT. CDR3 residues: CAHGRANVLTF. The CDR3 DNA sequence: TGTGCCCACGGTAGGGCCAACGTCCTGACTTTC.

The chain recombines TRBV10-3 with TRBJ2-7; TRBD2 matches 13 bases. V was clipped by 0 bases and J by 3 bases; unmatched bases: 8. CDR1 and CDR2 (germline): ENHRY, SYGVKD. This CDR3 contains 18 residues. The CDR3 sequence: CAISESGLAGPPHYEQYF. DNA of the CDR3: TGTGCCATCAGTGAGTCGGGACTAGCGGGACCCCCCCACTACGAGCAGTACTTC.

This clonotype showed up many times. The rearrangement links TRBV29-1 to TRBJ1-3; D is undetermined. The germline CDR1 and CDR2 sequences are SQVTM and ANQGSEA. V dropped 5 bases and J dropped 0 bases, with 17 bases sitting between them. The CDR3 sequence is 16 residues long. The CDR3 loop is CSVTLDFTHSGNTIYF. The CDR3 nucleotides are TGCAGCGTTACCCTCGACTTTACCCACTCTGGAAACACCATATATTTT.

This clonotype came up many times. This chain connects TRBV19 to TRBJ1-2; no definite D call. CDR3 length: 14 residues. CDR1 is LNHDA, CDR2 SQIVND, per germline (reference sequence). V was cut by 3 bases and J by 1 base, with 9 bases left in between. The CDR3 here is CASSIGRSNYGYTF. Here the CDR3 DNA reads TGTGCCAGTAGTATCGGCAGGAGTAACTATGGCTACACCTTC.

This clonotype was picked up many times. The CDR3 is CASSKSGSQETQYF. CDR3 nucleotide sequence: TGTGCCAGCAGCAAGAGCGGGAGTCAGGAGACCCAGTACTTC. The chain couples TRBV3-1 to TRBJ2-5, with 8 bases aligning to TRBD2. CDR3 length equals 14 residues. Germline CDR1 LGHDT, CDR2 YNNKEL (reference sequence). V lost 5 bases and J lost 5; bases outside the gene matches: 7.